What follows is one T cell receptor (beta chain) and its context. Clones were sequenced by immunoSEQ multiplex PCR, and TCRdb holds only the in-frame ones, with some missing. The data contain roughly 220,000 clones, 86% of them singletons. These data come from a study of blood T cell repertoires in COVID-19. At the level of the study: Specimens from acute and convalescent COVID-19 originated in the United States, Italy and Spain.

This CDR3 region has 14 residues. The ends lost 6 bases at V and 4 bases at J; junction bases unmatched: 5. Germline-derived CDR1 and CDR2 are MNHEY and SMNVEV (reference sequence). This chain links TRBV27 with TRBJ1-2; TRBD1 matches 10 bases. The sequence came from a man aged 30 to 45 who had recovered from COVID-19. The source material was peripheral blood. Written as DNA, the CDR3 is TGTGCCAGCAGCTGGGGACAGGGGCTCTATGGCTACACCTTC. Translation gives CASSWGQGLYGYTF.